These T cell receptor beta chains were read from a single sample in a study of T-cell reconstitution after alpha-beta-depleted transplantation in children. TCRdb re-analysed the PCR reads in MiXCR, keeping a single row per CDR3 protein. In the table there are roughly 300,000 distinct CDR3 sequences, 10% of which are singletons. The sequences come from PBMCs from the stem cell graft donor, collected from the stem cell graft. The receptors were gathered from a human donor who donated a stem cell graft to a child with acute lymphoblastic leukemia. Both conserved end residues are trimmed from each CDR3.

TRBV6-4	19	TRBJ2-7	ASSQRPRALAARGVAYEQY
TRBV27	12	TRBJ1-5	ASRKQGSNQPQH
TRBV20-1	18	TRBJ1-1	SARPYIGTGQRVGGTEAF
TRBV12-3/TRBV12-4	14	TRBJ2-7	ASSKARDRRNYEQY
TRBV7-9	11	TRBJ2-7	ASSPQGAGEQY
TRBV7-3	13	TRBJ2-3	ASSWGGSGRDTQY
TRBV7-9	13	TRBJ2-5	ASSLAQGVQETQY
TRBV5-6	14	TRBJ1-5	ASSLMGGDSNQPQH
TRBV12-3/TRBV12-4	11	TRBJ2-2	ASSFVLAGELF
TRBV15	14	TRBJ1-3	ATSRGRGPNGNTIY
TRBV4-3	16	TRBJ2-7	ASSRGLAGVKSSYEQY
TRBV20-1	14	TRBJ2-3	SARDTGTDLTDTQY
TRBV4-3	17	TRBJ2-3	ASSLGRNGGLKGVDTQY
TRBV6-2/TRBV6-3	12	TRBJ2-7	ASRGLAREYEQY
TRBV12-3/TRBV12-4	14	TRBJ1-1	ASSPRTGRQNTEAF
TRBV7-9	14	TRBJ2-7	ASSPRLAGGTYEQY
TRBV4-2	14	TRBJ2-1	ASSRSGKAGYNEQF
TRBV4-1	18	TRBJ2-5	ASSQALRDTARRYQETQY
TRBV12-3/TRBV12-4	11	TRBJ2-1	ASRIDRANEQF
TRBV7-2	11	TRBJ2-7	ASSLSTSGSRY
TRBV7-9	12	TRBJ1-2	ASSFDRDGYGYT
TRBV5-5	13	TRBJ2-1	ASSWGGGTYNEQF
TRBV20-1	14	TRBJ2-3	SARGPGQVGTDTQY
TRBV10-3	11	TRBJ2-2	AITGEYTGELF
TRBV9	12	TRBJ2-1	ASSPPPGFHEQF
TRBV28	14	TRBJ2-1	ASSNPLRGSNNEQF
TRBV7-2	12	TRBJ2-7	ASSFRDYLYEQY
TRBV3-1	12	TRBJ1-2	ASSQLGDNYGYT